This T cell receptor (beta chain) was sequenced for a study of prognosis after radiotherapy for stage I lung cancer. J lost 7 bases, V lost 3 bases, and 9 bases had no gene match. The CDR3 runs to 15 residues. Per germline, CDR1 MRHNA and CDR2 SNTAGT. Remarks on this clonotype: A far larger clone is only one base removed, so a read error is likely.

CT and PET/CT showed node-negative disease in all patients, who had no prior chemotherapy, radiotherapy or other malignancies. The authors drew approximately 6 milliliters of peripheral blood at each of two time points. TCR beta CDR3 amplification from genomic DNA was performed by two-round multiplex PCR. The first round of PCR was done with primers that matched each TRBV and TRBJ gene. TCRdb itself ran the multiplex PCR reads through MiXCR, one entry per CDR3 protein. Among about 31,000 distinct CDR3 sequences listed, roughly two fifths were seen once. The sequence was obtained from a donor aged 50 or older with non-small cell lung cancer. The specimen comprised PBMCs, sampled before or after stereotactic body radiation therapy (not recorded which). The genes are TRBV6-4 and TRBJ2-3; 8 bases align to TRBD2. CDR3 bases: TGTGCCAGCAGTGAACGGGCGGGGGGTGCATATACGCAGTATTTT. Translating it yields CASSERAGGAYTQYF.